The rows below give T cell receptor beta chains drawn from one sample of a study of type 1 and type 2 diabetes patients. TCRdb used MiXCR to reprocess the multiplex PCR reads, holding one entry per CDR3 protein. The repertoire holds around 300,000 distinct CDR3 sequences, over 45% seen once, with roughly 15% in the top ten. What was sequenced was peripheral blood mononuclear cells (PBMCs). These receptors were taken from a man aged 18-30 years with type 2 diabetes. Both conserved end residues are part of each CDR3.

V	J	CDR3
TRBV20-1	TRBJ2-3	CSASSGSSSTDTQYF
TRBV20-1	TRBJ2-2	CSASTTGELFF
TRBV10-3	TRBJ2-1	CAITPGTITYNEQFF
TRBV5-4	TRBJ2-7	CASSLADRDAYEQYF
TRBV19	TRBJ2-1	CASSRLIGVQGNEQFF
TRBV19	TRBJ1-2	CASSISVGVYGYTF
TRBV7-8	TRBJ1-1	CASTRYSMNTEAFF
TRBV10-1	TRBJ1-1	CASSRDRRTEAFF
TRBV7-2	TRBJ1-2	CASRDPGLRREGGGGGYTF
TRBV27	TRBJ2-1	CASSLGAGGQFF
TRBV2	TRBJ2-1	CASSDQRSYNEQFF
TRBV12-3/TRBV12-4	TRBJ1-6	CASSFGNSPLHF
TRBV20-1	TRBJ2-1	CSASQSLGQFF
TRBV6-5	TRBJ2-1	CASREQGAQNNEQFF
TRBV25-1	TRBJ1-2	CASSEPVKDGYTF
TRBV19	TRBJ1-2	CASSPGTDTNYGYTF
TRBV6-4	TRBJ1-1	CASSLQSMNTEAFF
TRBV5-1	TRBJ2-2	CASSERQGTNTGELFF
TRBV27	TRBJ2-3	CASASTRTGTSTDTQYF
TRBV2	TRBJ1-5	CASSVAGQGNQPQHF
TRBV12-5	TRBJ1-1	CASGRPDRNTEAFF
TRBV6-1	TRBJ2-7	CASSSWTSGGREQYF
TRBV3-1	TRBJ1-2	CASLQGDRGYTF
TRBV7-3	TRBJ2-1	CASSPLAGVYNEQFF
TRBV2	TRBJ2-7	CARGRVGEQYF
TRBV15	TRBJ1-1	CATSRDDSEAFF
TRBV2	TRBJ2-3	CASSLGRTSTDTQYF
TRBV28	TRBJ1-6	CASDPRGDSPLHF
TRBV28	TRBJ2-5	CASSLRGLVSETQYF
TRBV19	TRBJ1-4	CASRVNEKLFF